These 9 T cell receptor beta chains came from one sample sequenced in a study of shared clonotypes between healthy human individuals. The repertoire was sequenced with immunoSEQ multiplex PCR; TCRdb's copy has only in-frame clones and lacks some. The repertoire holds approximately 2,000,000 clones, with roughly 92% as singletons. Input material: naive CD4+ T cells from PBMCs. Regarding subset: CD45RA+ positively selected. These receptor sequences come from a man between 18 and 35 years old in good health. Some clones in this sample may be carry-over from other donors' samples.

The genes are TRBV27 and TRBJ1-2, with TRBD1 matching 10 bases. The V gene end was trimmed by 4 bases and the J gene end by 8 bases; junction bases not matched to a gene: 13. This CDR3 has 16 amino acids. In germline, CDR1 is MNHEY, CDR2 SMNVEV (reference sequence). Here the CDR3 reads CASSSRDRGFYRGYTF. CDR3 coding DNA: TGTGCCAGCAGTTCCCGGGACAGGGGTTTTTATCGGGGCTACACCTTC.

CDR3 coding DNA: TGCGCCAGCAGTCCAAGAATGCTAGCGGGAGCTGAGCAGTTCTTC. Its protein product is CASSPRMLAGAEQFF. J is TRBJ2-1 and V is TRBV4-1; TRBD2 aligns across 10 bases. The germline V gene has CDR1 MGHRA and CDR2 YSYEKL. The CDR3 is made up of 15 amino acids. V shed 6 bases and J 9 bases; nucleotides not matched to a gene: 11.

The gene calls are TRBV29-1 and TRBJ2-3; TRBD2 might be the D (5 bases). This CDR3 spans 14 amino acids. CDR1 is SQVTM, CDR2 ANQGSEA, per germline. Trimming removed 8 bases from V and 0 bases from J, with 15 bases in between. The CDR3 loop is CSSSGGPSTDTQYF. The CDR3 bases are TGCAGCTCGTCGGGCGGGCCAAGCACAGATACGCAGTATTTT.

The chain combines TRBV7-2 with TRBJ2-7, with TRBD2 identical over 10 bases. Germline lookup yields CDR1 SGHTA and CDR2 FQGNSA. Trimming cost V 2 bases and J 5 bases; bases outside gene matches: 3. This CDR3 comprises 14 residues. In DNA form, the CDR3 reads TGTGCCAGCAGCTTACTAGCGGGGGTGAACGAGCAGTACTTC. Its translation: CASSLLAGVNEQYF.

This chain uses TRBV10-1 with TRBJ2-7, with 9 bases identical to TRBD1. The V gene end was trimmed by 5 bases and the J gene end by 1 base; junction bases not matched to a gene: 3. This CDR3 contains 14 residues. Germline loops: CDR1 WNHNN, CDR2 SYGVQD (reference sequence). Here the CDR3 DNA reads TGCGCCAGCAGTCGGACAGGGGATTCCTACGAGCAGTACTTC. Its protein product is CASSRTGDSYEQYF.

DNA of the CDR3: TGTGCCAGCAGTCGACAGAGGGGGTTCAATGAAAAACTGTTTTTT. Protein product: CASSRQRGFNEKLFF. This sequence joins TRBV13 and TRBJ1-4; tentatively, D is TRBD1 (6 bases). The CDR3 contains 15 residues. The V and J ends lost 6 bases and 5 bases respectively, with 16 bases between them. Germline V gives CDR1 PRHDT, CDR2 FYEKMQ (reference sequence).

V usage is TRBV7-9 and J usage is TRBJ1-1, with D possibly TRBD1 on 5 matching bases. Germline CDR1 SEHNR, CDR2 FQNEAQ (reference sequence). V dropped 11 bases and J dropped 4 bases, with 20 bases sitting between them. This CDR3 spans 14 amino acids. CDR3 sequence: CASTGGSASTEAFF. The CDR3 DNA reads as TGTGCCTCAACCGGGGGATCGGCGAGCACTGAAGCTTTCTTT.

A note on this clone: This specimen includes other DNA sequences encoding the same CDR3. The gene calls are TRBV11-2 and TRBJ2-1, with 10 bases matching TRBD2. Germline V CDR1 and CDR2: SGHAT, FQNNGV. After removal of 4 bases from V and 4 bases from J, the junction contained 4 bases not matched to a gene. This CDR3 contains 15 residues. CDR3 sequence (DNA): TGTGCCAGCAGCTACGGACTAGCGGCATACAATGAGCAGTTCTTC. It translates to CASSYGLAAYNEQFF.

The J gene is TRBJ2-5, the V gene TRBV5-6; D may match TRBD1 or TRBD2 (6 bases each). Trimming removed 6 bases from V and 4 bases from J, with 16 bases in between. Germline V gene sequence: CDR1 SGHDT, CDR2 YYEEEE. The CDR3 extends over 14 amino acids. DNA for the CDR3: TGTGCCAGCACGACAGAGGGGGGACGAGAGACCCAGTACTTC. It is translated as CASTTEGGRETQYF.